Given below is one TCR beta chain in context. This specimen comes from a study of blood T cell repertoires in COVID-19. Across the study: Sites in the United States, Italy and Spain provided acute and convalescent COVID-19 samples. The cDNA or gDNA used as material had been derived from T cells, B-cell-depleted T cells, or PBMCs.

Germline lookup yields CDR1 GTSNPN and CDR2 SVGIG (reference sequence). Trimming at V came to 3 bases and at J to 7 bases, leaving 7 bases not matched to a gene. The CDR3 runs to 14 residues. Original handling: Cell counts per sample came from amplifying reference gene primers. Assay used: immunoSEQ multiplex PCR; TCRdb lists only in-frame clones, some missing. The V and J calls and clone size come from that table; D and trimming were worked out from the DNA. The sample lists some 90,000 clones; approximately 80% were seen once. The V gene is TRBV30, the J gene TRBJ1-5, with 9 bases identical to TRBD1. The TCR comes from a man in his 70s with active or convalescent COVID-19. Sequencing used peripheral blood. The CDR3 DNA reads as TGTGCCTGGAGCCATGGGACAGGGAACCAGCCCCAGCATTTT. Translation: CAWSHGTGNQPQHF.